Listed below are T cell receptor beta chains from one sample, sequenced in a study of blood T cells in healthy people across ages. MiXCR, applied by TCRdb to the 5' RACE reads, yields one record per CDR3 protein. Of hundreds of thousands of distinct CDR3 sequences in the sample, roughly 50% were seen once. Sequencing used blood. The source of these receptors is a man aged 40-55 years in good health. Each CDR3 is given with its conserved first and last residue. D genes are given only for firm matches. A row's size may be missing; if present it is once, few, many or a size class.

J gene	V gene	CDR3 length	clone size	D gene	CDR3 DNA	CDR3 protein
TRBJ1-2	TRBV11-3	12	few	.	TGTGCCAGCAGCTTGAGTGTGGGTGGCTACACCTTC	CASSLSVGGYTF
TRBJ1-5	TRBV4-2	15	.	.	TGTGCCAGCAGCCAAGATCGGGCGGTTAGCCAGCCCCAGCATTTT	CASSQDRAVSQPQHF
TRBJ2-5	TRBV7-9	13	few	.	TGTGCCAGCAGCTCCCAAGGTCCGGGTGAGCAGTACTTC	CASSSQGPGEQYF
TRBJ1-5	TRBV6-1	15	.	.	TGTGCCAGCAGTGAAAGACAGCCTTACAATCAGCCCCAGCATTTT	CASSERQPYNQPQHF
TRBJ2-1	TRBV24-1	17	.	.	TGTGCCACCAGTGATTTGGTGACAGCTAGCTCCTACAATGAGCAGTTCTTC	CATSDLVTASSYNEQFF
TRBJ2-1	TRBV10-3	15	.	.	TGTGCCATCACCATCGGGGGAAGCTCCTACAATGAGCAGTTCTTC	CAITIGGSSYNEQFF
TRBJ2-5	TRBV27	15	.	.	TGTGCCAGCAGCCAGACGGCTAGCGTCCGGGAGACCCAGTACTTC	CASSQTASVRETQYF
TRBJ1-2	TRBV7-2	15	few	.	TGTGCCAGCAGCTTACAGGGTGAATTATCCTATGGCTACACCTTC	CASSLQGELSYGYTF
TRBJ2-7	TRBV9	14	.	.	TGTGCCAGCAGCGGGCAGGGGGGCCCTTACGAGCAGTACTTC	CASSGQGGPYEQYF
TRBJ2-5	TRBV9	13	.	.	TGTGCCAGCAGCCCATCGAAGTGGGAGACCCAGTACTTC	CASSPSKWETQYF
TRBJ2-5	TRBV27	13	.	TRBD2	TGTGCCAGCAGTCCCAACGGGGGGACTGAGCAGTACTTC	CASSPNGGTEQYF
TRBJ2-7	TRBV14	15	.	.	TGTGCCAGCAGCCAAGTACCCGACCGATGGGGCGAGCAGTACTTC	CASSQVPDRWGEQYF
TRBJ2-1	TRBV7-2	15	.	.	TGTGCCAGCAGCGCCACGCGGTCAGGGTACAATGAGCAGTTCTTC	CASSATRSGYNEQFF
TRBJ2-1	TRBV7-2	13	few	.	TGTGCCAGCAGGGATACAGGGTACAATGAGCAGTTCTTC	CASRDTGYNEQFF
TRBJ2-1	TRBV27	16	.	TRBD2	TGTGCCAGCAGTTTACTAGCGGCCGCTTCCTACAATGAGCAGTTCTTC	CASSLLAAASYNEQFF
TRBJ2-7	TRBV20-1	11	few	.	TGCAGTGCTAGAGGCGGGTCCGAGCAGTACTTC	CSARGGSEQYF
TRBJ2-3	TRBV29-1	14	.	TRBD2	TGCAGCGTCGGACTAGCGCCTGATTCGGATACGCAGTATTTT	CSVGLAPDSDTQYF
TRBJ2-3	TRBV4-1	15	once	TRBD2	TGCGCCAGCAGCCATCTAGCGGGAGGAGGGGATACGCAGTATTTT	CASSHLAGGGDTQYF
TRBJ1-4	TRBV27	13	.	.	TGTGCCAGCAGTGAGGGAGGAGGCACTAGGATGTTTTTT	CASSEGGGTRMFF
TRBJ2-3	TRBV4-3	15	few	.	TGCGCCAGCAGCCAAGGATCGGTAGGCACAGATACGCAGTATTTT	CASSQGSVGTDTQYF
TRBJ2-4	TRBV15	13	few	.	TGTGCCACCAGCGTACTGGGGGGAAACATTCAGTACTTC	CATSVLGGNIQYF
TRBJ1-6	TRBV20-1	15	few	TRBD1	TGCAGTGCTAGAGAACCGACAGGGGATCTCTCACCCCTCCACTTT	CSAREPTGDLSPLHF
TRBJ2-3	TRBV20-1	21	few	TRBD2	TGCAGTGCTAGCCCCAGAATAGTCGTGAATCTAGCGGGGGCTAGCACAGATACGCAGTATTTT	CSASPRIVVNLAGASTDTQYF
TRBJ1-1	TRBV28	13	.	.	TGTGCCAGCAGTTGGGTTCTAAACACTGAAGCTTTCTTT	CASSWVLNTEAFF
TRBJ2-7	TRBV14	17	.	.	TGTGCCAGCAGCCAAGATTGGAAGGAATGGGGATCCTACGAGCAGTACTTC	CASSQDWKEWGSYEQYF
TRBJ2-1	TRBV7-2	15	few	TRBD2	TGTGCCAGCAGCTTAGACGGGGGGGGATACAATGAGCAGTTCTTC	CASSLDGGGYNEQFF
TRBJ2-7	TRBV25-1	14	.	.	TGTGCCAGCAGTAGGAGGACGGATGTCTACGAGCAGTACTTC	CASSRRTDVYEQYF
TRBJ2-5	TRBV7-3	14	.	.	TGTGCCAGCAGCTCCCGACACACCGAAGAGACCCAGTACTTC	CASSSRHTEETQYF